This T cell receptor beta chain was identified during a study of vaccination and CD4 T cells after COVID-19. Study observations and caveats: Counts of SARS-CoV-2-reactive clonotypes had a median that went from roughly 21 to 40, a nonsignificant change.

In this sample, this clonotype turned up a few times. As yet, its antigen is unknown. Treatment: approximately 9-day PBMC culture with coronavirus spike peptide pools or control peptides (ViraFEST assay). Cultured CD4+ T-cell DNA underwent Oncomine TCR Beta short-read sequencing. TCRdb recomputed calls from the PCR reads with MiXCR, one row per CDR3 protein. The sample records about 4,500 distinct CDR3 sequences, roughly 50% being singletons. Germline assignment: CDR1 MNHEY and CDR2 SVGEGT. V was clipped by 10 bases and J by 4 bases, with 19 bases between them. This CDR3 has 14 residues. Material: CD4+ T cells from blood, cultured in vitro. The source is a human donor who had recovered from COVID-19. The J gene is TRBJ1-2, the V gene TRBV6-2 or TRBV6-3; weak D call: TRBD1 (5 bases). The chain's CDR3 is CATAGAGFGYGYTF. For the CDR3, the DNA is TGTGCCACCGCCGGGGCAGGGTTCGGCTATGGCTACACCTTC.